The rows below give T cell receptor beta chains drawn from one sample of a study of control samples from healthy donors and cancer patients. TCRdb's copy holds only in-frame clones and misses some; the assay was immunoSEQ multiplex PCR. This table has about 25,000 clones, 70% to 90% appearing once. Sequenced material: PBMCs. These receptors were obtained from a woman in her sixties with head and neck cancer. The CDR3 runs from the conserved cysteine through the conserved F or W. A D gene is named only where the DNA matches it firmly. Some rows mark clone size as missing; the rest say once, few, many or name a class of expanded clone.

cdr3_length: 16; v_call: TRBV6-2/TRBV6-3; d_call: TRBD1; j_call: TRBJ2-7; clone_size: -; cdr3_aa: CASSYSTGTGTYEQYF; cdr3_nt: TGTGCCAGCAGTTACTCGACCGGGACAGGGACGTACGAGCAGTACTTC
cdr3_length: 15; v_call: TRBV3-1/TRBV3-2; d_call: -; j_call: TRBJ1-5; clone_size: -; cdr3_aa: CASSQSPDGNQPQHF; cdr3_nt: TGTGCCAGCAGCCAATCACCGGACGGGAATCAGCCCCAGCATTTT
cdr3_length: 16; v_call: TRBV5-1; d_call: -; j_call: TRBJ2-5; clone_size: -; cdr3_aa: CASSLDPGAYQETQYF; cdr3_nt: TGCGCCAGCAGCTTGGACCCAGGGGCGTACCAAGAGACCCAGTACTTC
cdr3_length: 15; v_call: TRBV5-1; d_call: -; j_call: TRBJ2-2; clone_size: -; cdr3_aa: CASSDRTVNTGELFF; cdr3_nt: TGCGCCAGCAGCGATCGGACAGTAAACACCGGGGAGCTGTTTTTT
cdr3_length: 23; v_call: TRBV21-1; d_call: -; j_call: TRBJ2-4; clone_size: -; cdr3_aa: CASSKPVDQSKTGALYSKNIQYF; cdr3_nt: TGTGCCAGCAGCAAACCCGTCGATCAGTCAAAAACAGGGGCTCTTTACTCCAAAAACATTCAGTACTTC
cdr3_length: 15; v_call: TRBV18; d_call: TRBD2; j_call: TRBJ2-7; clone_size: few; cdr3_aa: CASAEPSGVTYEQYF; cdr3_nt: TGTGCCAGCGCCGAACCTAGCGGGGTCACCTACGAGCAGTACTTC
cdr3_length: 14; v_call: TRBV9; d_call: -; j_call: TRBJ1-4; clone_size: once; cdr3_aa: CASSVDSYGEKLFF; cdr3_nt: TGTGCCAGCAGCGTTGACAGCTACGGCGAAAAACTGTTTTTT
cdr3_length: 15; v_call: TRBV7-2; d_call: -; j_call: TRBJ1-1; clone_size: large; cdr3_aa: CASSLDSGAGTEAFF; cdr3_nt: TGTGCCAGCAGCTTAGATTCGGGGGCAGGCACTGAAGCTTTCTTT
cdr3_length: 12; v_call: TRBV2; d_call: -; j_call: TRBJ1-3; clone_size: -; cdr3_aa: CASSGDPNTIYF; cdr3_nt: TGTGCCAGCAGCGGAGACCCAAACACCATATATTTT
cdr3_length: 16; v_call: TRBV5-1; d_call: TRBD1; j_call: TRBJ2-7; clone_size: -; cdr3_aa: CASSLAGTGKPYEQYF; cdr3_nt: TGCGCCAGCAGCTTAGCAGGGACAGGGAAGCCCTACGAGCAGTACTTC
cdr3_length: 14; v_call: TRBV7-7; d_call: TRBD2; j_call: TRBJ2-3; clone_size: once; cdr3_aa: CASSLSGGTDTQYF; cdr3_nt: TGTGCTAGCAGCTTAAGCGGGGGGACAGATACGCAGTATTTT
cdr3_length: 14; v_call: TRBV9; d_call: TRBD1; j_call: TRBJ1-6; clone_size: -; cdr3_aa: CASSSQQGNSPLHF; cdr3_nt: TGTGCCAGCAGCTCCCAACAGGGGAATTCACCCCTCCACTTT
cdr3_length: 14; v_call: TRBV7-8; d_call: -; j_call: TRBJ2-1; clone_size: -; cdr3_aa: CASSFADSRFEQFF; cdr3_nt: TGTGCCAGCAGCTTTGCGGACAGTCGTTTCGAGCAGTTCTTC
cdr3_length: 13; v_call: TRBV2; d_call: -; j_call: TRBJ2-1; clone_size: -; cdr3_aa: CASKGPTYNEQFF; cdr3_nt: TGTGCCAGCAAGGGACCGACCTACAATGAGCAGTTCTTC
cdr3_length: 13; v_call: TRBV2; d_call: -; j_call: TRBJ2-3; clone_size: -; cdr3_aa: CASRSVSTDTQYF; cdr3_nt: TGTGCCAGCAGGAGCGTTAGCACAGATACGCAGTATTTT
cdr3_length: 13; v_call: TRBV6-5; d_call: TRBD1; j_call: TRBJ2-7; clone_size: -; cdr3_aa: CASSRQGSYEQYF; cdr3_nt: TGTGCCAGCAGTCGACAGGGATCCTACGAGCAGTACTTC
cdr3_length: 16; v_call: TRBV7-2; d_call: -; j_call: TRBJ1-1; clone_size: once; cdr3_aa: CASSTGGRGRNTEAFF; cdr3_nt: TGTGCCAGCAGCACCGGGGGTCGAGGGAGGAACACTGAAGCTTTCTTT
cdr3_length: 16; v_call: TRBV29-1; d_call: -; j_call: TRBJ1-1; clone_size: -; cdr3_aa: CSVEDEGEGWHTEAFF; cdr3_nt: TGCAGCGTTGAAGATGAAGGGGAAGGTTGGCACACTGAAGCTTTCTTT